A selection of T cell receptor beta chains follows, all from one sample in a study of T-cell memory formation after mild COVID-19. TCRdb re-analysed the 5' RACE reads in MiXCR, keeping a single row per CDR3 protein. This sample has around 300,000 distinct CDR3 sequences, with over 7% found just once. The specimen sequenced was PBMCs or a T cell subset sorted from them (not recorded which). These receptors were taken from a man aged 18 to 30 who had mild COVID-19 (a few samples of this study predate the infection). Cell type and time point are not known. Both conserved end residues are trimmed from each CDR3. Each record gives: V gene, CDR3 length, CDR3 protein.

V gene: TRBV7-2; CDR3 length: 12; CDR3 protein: ASSFYGSNQPQH
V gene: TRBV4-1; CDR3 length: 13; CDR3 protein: ASSPRDSNLYEQY
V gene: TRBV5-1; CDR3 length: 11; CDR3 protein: ASSLETQGGYT
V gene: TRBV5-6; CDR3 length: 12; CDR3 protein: ASSWEGKGYGYT
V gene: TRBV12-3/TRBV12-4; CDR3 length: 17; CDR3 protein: ASSWAIGEAGAPVETQY
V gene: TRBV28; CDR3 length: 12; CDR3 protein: ASSFPGSRDEQF
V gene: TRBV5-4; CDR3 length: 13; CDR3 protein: ASSLELSRSGEQY
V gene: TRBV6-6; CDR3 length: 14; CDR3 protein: ASSYYTPSYNSPLH
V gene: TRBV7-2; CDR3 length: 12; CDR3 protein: ASSLGRLNYGYT
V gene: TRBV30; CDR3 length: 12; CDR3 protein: AWSDGRYTGELF
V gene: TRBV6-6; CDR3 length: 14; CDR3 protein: ASSRRGGYSNQPQH
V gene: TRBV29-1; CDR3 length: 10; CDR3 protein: SSLDGHTEAF
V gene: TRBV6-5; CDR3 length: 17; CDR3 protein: ASSYSTSGGPSNTGELF
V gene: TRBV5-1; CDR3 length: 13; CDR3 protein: ASSLHGTGVQEQY
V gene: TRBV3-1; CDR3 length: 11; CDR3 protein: ASSQRDREKLF
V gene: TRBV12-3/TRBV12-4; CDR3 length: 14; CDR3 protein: ASSLARTGDNQPQH
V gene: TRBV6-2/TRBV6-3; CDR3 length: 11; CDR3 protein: AIRGQGTGELF
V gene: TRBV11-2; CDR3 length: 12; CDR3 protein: ASSLVVSIREQY
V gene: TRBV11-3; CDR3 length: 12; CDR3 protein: ASSPRGLLSEQY
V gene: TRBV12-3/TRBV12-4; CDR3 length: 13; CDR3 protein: ASSSRGTGVGGYT
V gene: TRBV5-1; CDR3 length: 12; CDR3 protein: ASSLLQGEHGYT
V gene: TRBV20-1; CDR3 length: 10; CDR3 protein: SASFRENIQY
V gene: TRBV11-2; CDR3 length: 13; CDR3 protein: ASSSIRGRTGELF
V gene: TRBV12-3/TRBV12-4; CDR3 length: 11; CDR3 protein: ASSGALNSPLH
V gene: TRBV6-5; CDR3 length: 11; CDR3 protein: ASNTAGANVLT
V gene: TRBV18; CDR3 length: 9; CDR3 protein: ATGVEDTQY
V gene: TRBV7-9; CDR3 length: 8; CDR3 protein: ASSLAVQF
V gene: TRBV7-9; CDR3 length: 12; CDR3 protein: ATLGGGNTGELF
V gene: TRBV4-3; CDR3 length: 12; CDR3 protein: ASSRSTGSETQY
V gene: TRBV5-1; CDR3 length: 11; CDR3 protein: ASGFTSPETQY
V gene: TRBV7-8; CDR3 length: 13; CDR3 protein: ASSSGPKSGYGYT
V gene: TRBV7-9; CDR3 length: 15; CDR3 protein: ASSRVSGTGLTGELF
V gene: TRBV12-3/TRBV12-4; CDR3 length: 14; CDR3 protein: ASSFQLGTMNNEQF
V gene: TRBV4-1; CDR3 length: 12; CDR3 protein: ASSPRPVDNEQF
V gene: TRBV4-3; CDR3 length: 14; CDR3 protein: ASSQAAVPGWTEAF
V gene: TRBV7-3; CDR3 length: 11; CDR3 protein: ASSFTGAGELF
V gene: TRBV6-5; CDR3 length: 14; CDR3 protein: ASSYRRTGSSNEQF
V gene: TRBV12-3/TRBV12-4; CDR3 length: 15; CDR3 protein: ASTKDRARPEANVLT
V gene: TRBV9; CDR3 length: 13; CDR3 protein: ASSVGGLFTGELF
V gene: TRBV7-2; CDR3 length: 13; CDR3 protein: ASTTAGGYYQPQH
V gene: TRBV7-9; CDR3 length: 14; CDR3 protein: ASSLPPGQGNNEQF